This T cell receptor (beta chain) was recovered during a study of response to subunit inactivated influenza vaccine. This clonotype was counted between two and nine times. V was clipped by 5 bases and J by 6 bases; unmatched bases: 8. There are 15 residues in the CDR3. TCRdb fed the RT-PCR reads into MiXCR, producing one record per CDR3 protein. This table has approximately 200,000 distinct CDR3 sequences, approximately 15% appearing once. The V call is TRBV12-3 or TRBV12-4, the J call TRBJ2-3; the match to TRBD1 covers 10 bases. Sequences were derived from CD8+ T cells sorted from PBMCs, sampled 4 to 6 days after vaccination. This receptor was taken from a man aged 50 to 59 who received an inactivated influenza vaccine. The CDR3 is CASSAGTGAGDTQYF. The CDR3 DNA is TGTGCCAGCAGTGCCGGGACAGGGGCTGGGGATACGCAGTATTTT.